This T cell receptor beta chain is drawn from a study of cytotoxic CD8 clonotypes in ibrutinib-treated CLL. Study at large: Following treatment for a median roughly 11 months, range 6 to 36, response samples were then taken. Study conclusions and caveats: Clonality increased at ibrutinib response, then returned toward baseline at progression.

PBMCs were cryopreserved, and roughly 2.1 micrograms of genomic DNA from them went into TCR beta libraries. Assay: immunoSEQ multiplex PCR; the TCRdb copy retains only in-frame clones and omits some. Among 85,000 or so clones listed, roughly three quarters were seen once. Concerning this clone: Its antigen is not known.

This CDR3 region has 14 residues. With 6 bases removed from V and 3 bases from J, the gap between germline ends came to 11 bases. Germline V gene lookup returns CDR1 SGHTA and CDR2 FQGNSA. The receptor's source is a human donor with chronic lymphocytic leukemia. The specimen comprised PBMCs, sampled after 12 months of ibrutinib treatment. The chain uses TRBV7-2 and TRBJ2-2; tentative D call: TRBD2 (5 bases). The CDR3 bases are TGTGCCAGCAGTCGGGCGGACTACACCGGGGAGCTGTTTTTT. Its protein is CASSRADYTGELFF.